These T cell receptor beta chains were read from a single sample in a study of CD4 T cell repertoires in COVID-19. Produced via immunoSEQ multiplex PCR; TCRdb's table is partial and in-frame only. The sample has approximately 79,000 clones; about four fifths are singletons. This specimen was CD4+ T cells from peripheral blood, taken after recovery from COVID-19. The receptors stem from a human donor who had COVID-19. Both conserved end residues are part of each CDR3. The D gene is left open where the match is weak. Clone size, where shown, is once, few, many, or a class for clones that have expanded.

CSVRDSLFNNEKLFF	TGCAGCGTCCGAGACAGCCTTTTTAATAATGAAAAACTGTTTTTT	.	TRBV29-1	TRBJ1-4	.
CASLAAKSYNSPLHF	TGTGCCAGTTTGGCAGCAAAATCTTATAATTCACCCCTCCACTTT	.	TRBV28	TRBJ1-6	.
CASSLERNYGYTF	TGCGCCAGCAGCTTGGAACGGAACTATGGCTACACCTTC	.	TRBV5-1	TRBJ1-2	.
CASSEGQGTGYTF	TGTGCCAGCAGTGAAGGACAGGGGACGGGCTACACCTTC	.	TRBV6-1	TRBJ1-2	TRBD1
CASSIDQGKVQETQYF	TGTGCCAGCAGTATAGATCAGGGGAAGGTGCAAGAGACCCAGTACTTC	few	TRBV28	TRBJ2-5	.
CASSQWDSSGNTIYF	TGTGCCAGCAGCCAGTGGGACAGCTCTGGAAACACCATATATTTT	.	TRBV7-8	TRBJ1-3	TRBD1
CASSQGGRVSGELFF	TGCGCCAGCAGCCAAGGAGGAAGGGTTTCCGGGGAGCTGTTTTTT	once	TRBV4-1	TRBJ2-2	.
CASSPQGGRPTGELFF	TGTGCCAGCTCACCACAAGGGGGAAGGCCCACCGGGGAGCTGTTTTTT	.	TRBV18	TRBJ2-2	.
CASSPSGTGSSYGYTF	TGTGCCAGCAGCCCCTCAGGGACAGGGAGCTCCTATGGCTACACCTTC	.	TRBV7-8	TRBJ1-2	TRBD1
CASSEARQPTEAFF	TGTGCCAGCAGTGAGGCTCGACAACCGACTGAAGCTTTCTTT	.	TRBV27	TRBJ1-1	.
CASREAEQFF	TGTGCCAGCAGGGAGGCAGAGCAGTTCTTC	.	TRBV7-9	TRBJ2-1	.
CASSLVAGLAGVGNTQYF	TGTGCCAGCAGTTTAGTAGCGGGACTAGCGGGAGTGGGTAATACGCAGTATTTT	.	TRBV28	TRBJ2-3	TRBD2
CASSLGVRDYEQYF	TGTGCCAGCAGCCTTGGGGTTAGGGACTACGAGCAGTACTTC	once	TRBV4-2	TRBJ2-7	.
CASRKTGGEETQYF	TGTGCCAGCAGGAAAACAGGGGGCGAGGAGACCCAGTACTTC	.	TRBV7-3	TRBJ2-5	TRBD1
CASSLNRGTEAFF	TGTGCCAGCAGTCTCAACAGGGGCACTGAAGCTTTCTTT	.	TRBV6-5	TRBJ1-1	TRBD1
CASSSGLAGGVPNEQFF	TGCGCCAGCAGCTCCGGACTAGCGGGAGGGGTCCCCAATGAGCAGTTCTTC	once	TRBV5-1	TRBJ2-1	TRBD2
CASSLGGEQFF	TGTGCCAGCAGCTTGGGTGGCGAGCAGTTCTTC	.	TRBV11-3	TRBJ2-1	.
CASSQEPRGSTEAFF	TGTGCCAGCAGCCAAGAGCCCAGGGGCTCCACTGAAGCTTTCTTT	.	TRBV3-1/TRBV3-2	TRBJ1-1	.
CASSKTGGKGEAFF	TGCGCCAGCAGCAAGACAGGGGGTAAGGGTGAAGCTTTCTTT	.	TRBV5-1	TRBJ1-1	TRBD1
CASSQVAGLPPHF	TGTGCCAGCAGCCAAGTGGCCGGGCTACCCCCCCATTTT	few	TRBV4-2	TRBJ1-5	.
CSVVSVGRNNEQFF	TGCAGCGTTGTATCGGTCGGGCGGAACAATGAGCAGTTCTTC	.	TRBV29-1	TRBJ2-1	.
CASSQVSGSSYNEQFF	TGTGCCAGCAGCCAGGTTAGCGGGAGTAGTTACAATGAGCAGTTCTTC	once	TRBV4-2	TRBJ2-1	TRBD2
CASSVARTGVGYTF	TGTGCCAGCAGCGTAGCCCGGACAGGGGTTGGCTACACCTTC	.	TRBV9	TRBJ1-2	TRBD1
CASSVDSGAGELFF	TGTGCCAGCAGCGTAGATTCTGGTGCCGGGGAGCTGTTTTTT	.	TRBV9	TRBJ2-2	.
CASSLRTGTLNEQYF	TGTGCCAGCAGCTTAAGGACAGGGACGTTGAACGAGCAGTACTTC	.	TRBV3-1/TRBV3-2	TRBJ2-7	TRBD1
CASSLGAQATTQYF	TGTGCCAGCAGCTTGGGTGCTCAGGCTACGACCCAGTACTTC	.	TRBV7-6	TRBJ2-5	.
CASSSGRTGLAETQYF	TGTGCCAGCAGCTCAGGCCGGACAGGGCTGGCAGAGACCCAGTACTTC	.	TRBV7-9	TRBJ2-5	TRBD1
CASSMLRGDSYGYTF	TGTGCCAGTAGTATGTTGAGGGGGGACTCATATGGCTACACCTTC	.	TRBV19	TRBJ1-2	.
CASSVAGGRGPDTQYF	TGTGCCAGCAGCGTAGCGGGCGGGAGAGGTCCAGATACGCAGTATTTT	.	TRBV9	TRBJ2-3	TRBD2
CASSERRGRPEGYTF	TGCGCCAGCAGTGAGCGCAGGGGGCGACCGGAAGGCTACACCTTC	.	TRBV10-1	TRBJ1-2	TRBD1
CASESRTTQYF	TGTGCCAGCGAAAGTAGGACGACCCAGTACTTC	few	TRBV25-1	TRBJ2-5	.
CASSHPTALANYGYTF	TGTGCCAGCAGTCACCCGACAGCCCTAGCTAACTATGGCTACACCTTC	.	TRBV28	TRBJ1-2	.
CASSKARGVLGFLAEAFF	TGTGCCAGCAGCAAAGCTCGAGGGGTACTAGGTTTTTTAGCTGAAGCTTTCTTT	.	TRBV21-1	TRBJ1-1	.
CASSPGTAQLF	TGTGCCAGCAGCCCGGGGACCGCGCAACTATTC	.	TRBV12-3/TRBV12-4	TRBJ1-2	.
CSASAVHEQYF	TGCAGTGCTAGTGCCGTCCACGAGCAGTACTTC	.	TRBV20-1	TRBJ2-7	.
CASSSRGSGELFF	TGTGCCAGCAGCTCCAGGGGGTCCGGGGAGCTGTTTTTT	.	TRBV13	TRBJ2-2	TRBD1
CASLADSSYEQYF	TGTGCCTCGCTTGCGGACAGCTCCTACGAGCAGTACTTC	.	TRBV30	TRBJ2-7	.
CASSRSYTVGDSPLHF	TGTGCCAGCAGCCGGAGTTACACAGTGGGCGATTCACCCCTCCACTTT	.	TRBV5-5	TRBJ1-6	.